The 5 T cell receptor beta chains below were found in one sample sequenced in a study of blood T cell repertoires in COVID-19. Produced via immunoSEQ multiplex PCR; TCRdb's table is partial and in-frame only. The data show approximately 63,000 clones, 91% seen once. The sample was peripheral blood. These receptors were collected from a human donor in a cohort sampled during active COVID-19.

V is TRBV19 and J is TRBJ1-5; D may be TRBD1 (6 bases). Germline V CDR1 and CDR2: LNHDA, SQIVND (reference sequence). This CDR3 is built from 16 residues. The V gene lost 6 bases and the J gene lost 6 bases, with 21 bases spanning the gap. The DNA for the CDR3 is TGTGCCAGTAGCCAAGACCCTCAGGGGCTCGGTCAGCCCCAGCATTTT. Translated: CASSQDPQGLGQPQHF.

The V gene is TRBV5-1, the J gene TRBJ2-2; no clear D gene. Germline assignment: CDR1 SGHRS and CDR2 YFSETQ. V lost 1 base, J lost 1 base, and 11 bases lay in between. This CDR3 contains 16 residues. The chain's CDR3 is CASSLMETRNTGELFF. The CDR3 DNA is TGCGCCAGCAGCTTGATGGAGACCCGGAACACCGGGGAGCTGTTTTTT.

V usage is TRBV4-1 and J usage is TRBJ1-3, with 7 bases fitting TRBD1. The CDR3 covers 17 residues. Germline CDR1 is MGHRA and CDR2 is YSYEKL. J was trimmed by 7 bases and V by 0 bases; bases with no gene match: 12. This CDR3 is CASSQEGRQGLWNTIYF. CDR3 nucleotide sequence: TGCGCCAGCAGCCAAGAAGGCCGACAGGGCTTGTGGAACACCATATATTTT.

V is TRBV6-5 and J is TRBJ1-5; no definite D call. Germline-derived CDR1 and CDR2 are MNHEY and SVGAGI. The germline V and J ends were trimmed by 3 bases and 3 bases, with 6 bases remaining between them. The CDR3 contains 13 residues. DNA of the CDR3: TGTGCCAGCAGTTATACAGTCAATCAGCCCCAGCATTTT. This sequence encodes CASSYTVNQPQHF.

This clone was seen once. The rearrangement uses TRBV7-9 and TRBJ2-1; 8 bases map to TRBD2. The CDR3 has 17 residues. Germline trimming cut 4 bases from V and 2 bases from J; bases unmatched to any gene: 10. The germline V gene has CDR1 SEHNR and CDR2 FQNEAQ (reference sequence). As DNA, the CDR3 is TGTGCCAGCAGCTCCCCAACTAGCGGAGAGACCTACAATGAGCAGTTCTTC. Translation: CASSSPTSGETYNEQFF. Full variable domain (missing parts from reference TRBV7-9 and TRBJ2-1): DTGVSQNPRHKITKRGQNVTFRCDPISEHNRLYWYRQTLGQGPEFLTYFQNEAQLEKSRLLSDRFSAERPKGSFSTLEIQRTEQGDSAMYLCASSSPTSGETYNEQFFGPGTRLTVL.